This entry lists 19 T cell receptor beta chains sequenced from one sample in a study of T cells in Graves' hyperthyroidism and ophthalmopathy. RNA transcripts provided the source from which TCR beta CDR3 regions were amplified. In the first-round RT-PCR of the TCR CDR3, the HTBI primer set was used. A single record per CDR3 protein comes from TCRdb applying MiXCR to the multiplex PCR reads. This sample has about 680,000 distinct CDR3 sequences, with 30% to 40% found just once. Sequencing was carried out using blood. Receptors originate from a woman between 40 and 55 years old with Graves' hyperthyroidism.

This clonotype was seen a few times. J is TRBJ2-7 and V is TRBV4-1; perhaps TRBD1 as D (6 bases). Germline CDR1 is MGHRA and CDR2 is YSYEKL. This CDR3 has 14 residues. The V end lost 0 bases, the J end lost 6 bases, and 12 bases lay between the germline ends. The CDR3 region is CASSQDRQVGEQYF. In DNA, the CDR3 is TGCGCCAGCAGCCAAGATCGACAGGTCGGCGAGCAGTACTTC.

At least ten counts were recorded for this clonotype. J is TRBJ1-2 and V is TRBV20-1; D uncertain. CDR1 is DFQATT, CDR2 SNEGSKA, per germline (reference sequence). The CDR3 loop spans 15 amino acids. V shed 3 bases and J shed 0 bases, with 14 bases lying between them. Written as DNA, the CDR3 is TGCAGTGCTAGTGGACCGGGATCCGCTAACTATGGCTACACCTTC. Protein product: CSASGPGSANYGYTF.

This clonotype was recorded a few times. This rearrangement joins TRBV4-3 to TRBJ2-2; 7 positions agree with TRBD1. There are 14 residues in the CDR3. Germline assignment: CDR1 LGHNA and CDR2 YSLEER. V dropped 1 base and J dropped 9; count of bases not matched to a gene: 5. In DNA form, the CDR3 reads TGCGCCAGCAGCCAAGTAATCAGGGGGAGGGAGCTGTTTTTT. This sequence encodes CASSQVIRGRELFF.

The chain joins TRBV14 to TRBJ2-2; TRBD1 agrees at 8 bases. This CDR3 has 17 amino acids. CDR1 and CDR2 from the germline V gene are SGHDN and FVKESK. Trimming cost V 0 bases and J 5 bases; bases outside gene matches: 8. The CDR3 nucleotides read TGTGCCAGCAGCCAAGATACTCGGACAGGGTGGACCGGGGAGCTGTTTTTT. Amino acid sequence: CASSQDTRTGWTGELFF.

In nucleotides, the CDR3 is TGCAGCGTCCTCTTCTTGGGGACAATCTCCTACGAGCAGTACTTC. This sequence encodes CSVLFLGTISYEQYF. The chain combines TRBV29-1 with TRBJ2-7; D is possibly TRBD1 (6 bases). CDR3 length equals 15 residues. Germline CDR1 and CDR2: SQVTM and ANQGSEA. Trimming took 6 bases from V and 0 from J, leaving 18 bases between them.

This clonotype was seen many times. The rearrangement links TRBV29-1 to TRBJ1-5; 7 bases are a match to TRBD1. Per the germline V gene, CDR1 is SQVTM and CDR2 is ANQGSEA. V shed 4 bases and J 3 bases; nucleotides not matched to a gene: 6. This CDR3 contains 14 residues. CDR3 protein: CSVVGDSPNQPQHF. The CDR3 region has the DNA TGCAGCGTTGTAGGGGACAGCCCCAATCAGCCCCAGCATTTT.

This clonotype was seen a handful of times. The J gene is TRBJ2-2, the V gene TRBV7-2, with TRBD1 matching 12 bases. The CDR3 loop spans 16 amino acids. After removal of 4 bases from V and 3 bases from J, the junction contained 3 bases not matched to a gene. Germline V gene lookup returns CDR1 SGHTA and CDR2 FQGNSA. The CDR3 DNA sequence: TGTGCCAGCAGCTCAGGGACAGGGGGCTACACCGGGGAGCTGTTTTTT. Amino acids: CASSSGTGGYTGELFF.

J is TRBJ1-2 and V is TRBV4-3; no clear D gene. Per germline, CDR1 LGHNA and CDR2 YSLEER. This CDR3 region has 17 residues. V shed 0 bases and J shed 7 bases, with 21 bases lying between them. The CDR3 DNA reads as TGCGCCAGCAGCCAAGAGAGAGGGTTCCCTCAAAGCAGTGGCTACACCTTC. It is translated as CASSQERGFPQSSGYTF.

The chain links TRBV19 to TRBJ1-5; perhaps TRBD1 as D (5 bases). This CDR3 is built from 18 residues. Trimming removed 5 bases from V and 0 bases from J, with 20 bases in between. Germline-derived CDR1 and CDR2 are LNHDA and SQIVND (reference sequence). CDR3 residues: CASSLQGSSPYSNQPQHF. In DNA form, the CDR3 reads TGTGCCAGTAGTCTTCAGGGTTCCTCCCCCTATAGCAATCAGCCCCAGCATTTT.

In regard to this clonotype: One base away lies a much larger clone, so this may be a sequencing read error. The chain carries TRBV7-9 and TRBJ2-7; no clear D gene. Germline CDR1 reads SEHNR; CDR2 reads FQNEAQ (reference sequence). The CDR3 covers 12 residues. The CDR3 sequence: CAGSFSVGEQYF. In DNA, the CDR3 is TGTGCCGGCAGCTTCAGTGTAGGCGAGCAGTACTTC.

This clonotype occurred many times. The chain joins TRBV7-9 to TRBJ2-7, with D maybe TRBD1 (6 bases). Germline loops: CDR1 SEHNR, CDR2 FQNEAQ (reference sequence). The length of the CDR3 is 16 residues. Trimming removed 4 bases at V and 0 bases at J, with 16 bases between. The CDR3 sequence: CASSSQGGVSSYEQYF. Written as DNA, the CDR3 is TGTGCCAGCAGCTCGCAAGGGGGTGTTAGCTCCTACGAGCAGTACTTC.

This clonotype has a handful of counts. The chain has TRBV10-3 and TRBJ1-2; D call uncertain. Trimming took 4 bases from V and 4 from J, leaving 10 bases between them. This CDR3 has 13 residues. Germline V gives CDR1 ENHRY, CDR2 SYGVKD. The CDR3 nucleotides are TGTGCCATCAGTGCTACCGGGAGCTATGGCTACACCTTC. As protein: CAISATGSYGYTF.

Points on this clonotype: A junction boundary mismatches the germline segment, possibly from a read error. V and J are TRBV5-1 and TRBJ2-7; 8 bases map to TRBD2. Germline CDR1 and CDR2: SGHRS and YFSETQ. The CDR3 sequence is 14 residues long. CDR3 DNA: TGTGCCAGCAGCGGAGCGGGAGCGGTCTACGAGCAGTACTTC. It is translated as CASSGAGAVYEQYF.

This clonotype was observed a handful of times. V and J are TRBV6-5 and TRBJ1-5; 7 bases align to TRBD1. The CDR3 sequence is 14 residues long. Per the germline V gene, CDR1 is MNHEY and CDR2 is SVGAGI. Trimming cost V 2 bases and J 7 bases; bases outside gene matches: 5. The CDR3: CASSYDRAVQPQHF. In DNA, the CDR3 is TGTGCCAGCAGTTACGACAGGGCAGTGCAGCCCCAGCATTTT.

This chain joins TRBV10-3 and TRBJ1-1; 9 positions agree with TRBD1. CDR1 and CDR2 from the germline V gene are ENHRY and SYGVKD. This CDR3 has 16 amino acids. Unmatched junction bases numbered 8, after V lost 3 bases and J lost 3 bases. The CDR3 is CAISDPGTGWHTEAFF. The CDR3 nucleotides read TGTGCCATCAGTGACCCTGGGACAGGGTGGCACACTGAAGCTTTCTTT.

The chain carries TRBV25-1 and TRBJ2-7, with D maybe TRBD2 (6 bases). V was cut by 5 bases and J by 6 bases, with 11 bases left in between. Germline CDR1 is MGHDK and CDR2 is SYGVNS. The CDR3 has 12 residues. The CDR3 reads CASSNPGLEQYF. The CDR3 bases are TGTGCCAGCAGTAATCCGGGACTCGAGCAGTACTTC.

This rearrangement joins TRBV10-3 to TRBJ2-5; 11 positions match TRBD2. V shed 0 bases, J shed 4 bases, and the junction held 10 bases outside the gene matches. Germline assignment: CDR1 ENHRY and CDR2 SYGVKD. This CDR3 contains 18 residues. The DNA of the CDR3 is TGTGCCATCAGTGAGTCGACTAGCGGGGATCTCGGTGGAGAGACCCAGTACTTC. Its protein product is CAISESTSGDLGGETQYF.

J is TRBJ2-5 and V is TRBV2, with no clear D. The CDR3 sequence is 15 residues long. Germline V CDR1 and CDR2: SNHLY, FYNNEI. The V gene lost 4 bases and the J gene lost 9 bases, with 21 bases spanning the gap. CDR3 bases: TGTGCCAGCAGTGCGTCTAGGTTTAGCAATCAGCCCCAGTACTTC. Amino acid sequence: CASSASRFSNQPQYF.

This clonotype was seen ten or more times. This sequence joins TRBV6-2 or TRBV6-3 and TRBJ1-1; unclear D gene. The CDR3 contains 14 residues. The V end was cut by 8 bases, the J end by 1 base, with 14 bases between. Germline CDR1 reads MNHEY; CDR2 reads SVGEGT. DNA of the CDR3: TGTGCCAGCCAAGGGAGGGAACCGAACACTGAAGCTTTCTTT. The encoded protein is CASQGREPNTEAFF.